The T cell receptor (beta chain) described here comes from a study of beta chain features in type 1 diabetes. Study in general: All of the samples together had over 90 million sorted cells examined. Study observations and caveats: At VDJ recombination sites, type 1 diabetes patients had fewer insertions and more deleted nucleotides. Moderate but significant shortening of TCRB CDR3s was recorded in all four CD4+ subsets from Type 1 diabetes patients. The naive, central memory and Treg TCRB repertoires of patients appeared to be more similar to one another than those of healthy donors.

Expressed TCRB transcripts were sequenced because the entire RNA isolate underwent reverse transcription. Clones were read by immunoSEQ multiplex PCR, and TCRdb kept only the in-frame ones, dropping some. The sample contains under 300,000 clones, 20% of which appear only once. This clone has only a few counts. No antigen is known for it. Trimming pared 5 bases from V and 5 bases from J, leaving 14 bases between. The CDR3 sequence is 14 residues long. From germline, CDR1 is LNHDA and CDR2 SQIVND (reference sequence). The sample comprised naive CD4+ T cells from blood. The chain couples TRBV19 to TRBJ2-3; D gene uncertain. The TCR originated in a woman aged 35 to 49 with type 1 diabetes. CDR3 sequence (DNA): TGTGCCAGTAGTCTTCCCACGGGTCAAGATACGCAGTATTTT. Encoded protein: CASSLPTGQDTQYF. Full variable domain (outside the CDR3, taken from reference TRBV19 and TRBJ2-3): DGGITQSPKYLFRKEGQNVTLSCEQNLNHDAMYWYRQDPGQGLRLIYYSQIVNDFQKGDIAEGYSVSREKKESFPLTVTSAQKNPTAFYLCASSLPTGQDTQYFGPGTRLTVL.